These T cell receptor beta chains were read from a single sample in a study of regulatory T cells in long-lasting Graves disease. TCRdb processed the multiplex PCR reads anew with MiXCR; each CDR3 protein has one entry. The data contain over 450,000 distinct CDR3 sequences, 20% to 25% of them singletons. The input for sequencing was peripheral blood mononuclear cells (PBMCs), taken when the disease was refractory, from a patient treated with antithyroid drugs. Receptors were obtained from a female donor with Graves disease. Both conserved end residues are part of each CDR3. A D gene is named only where the DNA matches it firmly. The size entry is marked missing in some rows and otherwise reads once, few, many or a size class.

TRBV27	-	13	TRBJ2-7	-	TGTGCCAGCGGTTTCGACAAGCACTACGAGCAGTACTTC	CASGFDKHYEQYF
TRBV7-8	-	15	TRBJ1-4	-	TGTGCCAGCAGCTCGCACCCTGCAACTAATGAAAAACTGTTTTTT	CASSSHPATNEKLFF
TRBV30	-	13	TRBJ1-4	many	TGTGCCTGGAGTGGGGGGGTCGATGAAAAACTGTTTTTT	CAWSGGVDEKLFF
TRBV28	-	15	TRBJ2-2	few	TGTGCCAGCATCGATGGGCAAAGAAACACCGGGGAGCTGTTTTTT	CASIDGQRNTGELFF
TRBV3-1	-	14	TRBJ2-7	-	TGTGCCAGCAGCCCAACCCAGGGAATCTACGAGCAGTACTTC	CASSPTQGIYEQYF
TRBV20-1	-	15	TRBJ1-5	many	TGCAGTGCTAGAGATGGGTTCACAGGGAGACAGCCCCAGCATTTT	CSARDGFTGRQPQHF
TRBV5-5	TRBD1	15	TRBJ2-5	many	TGTGCCAGCAGCAAGACTGACAGGGTGCAAGAGACCCAGTACTTC	CASSKTDRVQETQYF
TRBV19	-	13	TRBJ1-2	many	TGTGCCAGTACCCCGTCCAGGGCCTATGGCTACACCTTC	CASTPSRAYGYTF
TRBV30	-	14	TRBJ1-5	-	TGTGCCTGGAGTGTAACCCTAGGGGGTCAGCCCCAGCATTTT	CAWSVTLGGQPQHF
TRBV7-9	-	13	TRBJ2-7	many	TGTGCCAGCAGCTTAGCGGCGGGGGCCGAGCAGTACTTC	CASSLAAGAEQYF
TRBV19	TRBD1	14	TRBJ1-4	many	TGTGCCAGTACCTCGGACAGGGGTCCGGAAAAACTGTTTTTT	CASTSDRGPEKLFF
TRBV11-1	TRBD2	15	TRBJ2-1	-	TGTGCCAGCAGCTCCTATCTAGCGGGAGTATTTGAGCAGCTCTTC	CASSSYLAGVFEQLF
TRBV18	TRBD2	13	TRBJ2-1	-	TGTGCCAGCTCACCAGGGGGGGTGAATGAGCAGTTCTTC	CASSPGGVNEQFF
TRBV12-3/TRBV12-4	TRBD1	16	TRBJ2-3	-	TGTGCCAGCAGTTCCTTTCGGGACAGCAGCACAGATACGCAGTATTTT	CASSSFRDSSTDTQYF
TRBV28	-	13	TRBJ1-2	many	TGTGCCAGCAGTTTACGGGAGAGGGGAGGCTACACCTTC	CASSLRERGGYTF
TRBV15	-	14	TRBJ1-5	many	TGTGCCACCAGCAGAGAGCCGCGCCAGGGGCCCCAGCATTTT	CATSREPRQGPQHF
TRBV5-1	TRBD1	14	TRBJ2-7	many	TGCGCCAGCCGGGGGACAGGTGTAGAATACGAGCAGTACTTC	CASRGTGVEYEQYF
TRBV20-1	-	14	TRBJ2-7	few	TGCAGTGCCGAGGGGGGGGCGCGTAACTACGAGCAGTACTTC	CSAEGGARNYEQYF
TRBV24-1	-	17	TRBJ2-5	many	TGTGCCACCAGTGATTTGGGGTCTAGCCCGTTAGGAGAGACCCAGTACTTC	CATSDLGSSPLGETQYF
TRBV15	-	15	TRBJ2-7	-	TGTGCCACCAGCAGCCTTCTTACGGGGGCCTACGAGCAGTACTTC	CATSSLLTGAYEQYF
TRBV3-1	-	15	TRBJ1-1	-	TGTGCCAGCAGCCAAGGACCAGGCTTGAACACTGAAGCTTTCTTT	CASSQGPGLNTEAFF
TRBV7-2	-	15	TRBJ1-1	many	TGTGCCAGCAGCCTATTGACAGAGATGAACACTGAAGCTTTCTTT	CASSLLTEMNTEAFF
TRBV27	-	15	TRBJ2-2	few	TGTGCCAGCAGTCTCCTTAGTTTGAACACCGGGGAGCTGTTTTTT	CASSLLSLNTGELFF
TRBV11-1	-	13	TRBJ1-5	many	TGTGCCAGCAGCTTAGGGCCCCAACAGCCCCAGCATTTT	CASSLGPQQPQHF
TRBV28	-	11	TRBJ2-7	many	TGTGCCAGCAAGGGGTCCTACGAGCAGTACTTC	CASKGSYEQYF
TRBV28	TRBD1	14	TRBJ2-4	many	TGTGCCAGCAGAGGGGACAGGGAGGGAAACATTCAGTACTTC	CASRGDREGNIQYF
TRBV6-1	-	13	TRBJ1-2	many	TGTGCCAGCAGTGAAGGGGGAGGCTATGGCTACACCTTC	CASSEGGGYGYTF
TRBV28	-	20	TRBJ1-2	many	TGTGCCAGCAGTTCATTCCGCCAGCTTAAAACAGGGACTGGTTTGTATGGCTACACCTTC	CASSSFRQLKTGTGLYGYTF
TRBV5-1	TRBD2	15	TRBJ2-7	-	TGCGCCAGCAGCTTGGATGGACTAGCGGGAGGGCTCCAGTACTTC	CASSLDGLAGGLQYF
TRBV20-1	-	13	TRBJ2-7	-	TGCAGTGCTAGGGAGACCAGCCAATACGAGCAGTACTTC	CSARETSQYEQYF
TRBV6-2/TRBV6-3	-	14	TRBJ1-1	-	TGTGCCAGCAACCTTGAGGGGGGGGACACTGAGGCTTTCTTT	CASNLEGGDTEAFF
TRBV3-1	-	17	TRBJ2-6	once	TGTGCCAGCAGCCAAGATTACCGCCGCTCTGGGGCCAACGTCCTGACTTTC	CASSQDYRRSGANVLTF
TRBV7-2	-	13	TRBJ2-7	many	TGTGCCAGCAGCTTCGGCGGATACTACGAGCAGTACTTC	CASSFGGYYEQYF
TRBV4-1	TRBD2	17	TRBJ2-2	few	TGCGCCAGCAGCCAAAGGTCCGGGACTAGCAATCCCGGGGAGCTGTTTTTT	CASSQRSGTSNPGELFF
TRBV28	-	12	TRBJ1-1	many	TGTGCCAGCAGTTTTAGGGCAGGCCCAGCTTTCTTT	CASSFRAGPAFF
TRBV7-9	-	17	TRBJ2-2	few	TGTGCCAGCAGCTTATGGTTCGGACAGTCGAACACCGGGGAGCTGTTTTTT	CASSLWFGQSNTGELFF
TRBV12-3/TRBV12-4	-	12	TRBJ1-2	-	TGTGCCAGCAGTTTCATGGGGGTTGGCTACACCTTC	CASSFMGVGYTF
TRBV12-3/TRBV12-4	TRBD2	18	TRBJ2-5	once	TGTGCCAGCAGTTGGGCTAGCGGGAGGCCGGGTACGTGGAAGACCCAGTACTTC	CASSWASGRPGTWKTQYF
TRBV5-1	-	13	TRBJ1-2	many	TGCGCCAGCAGCTTGGGCTATAACTATGGCTACACCTTC	CASSLGYNYGYTF
TRBV12-3/TRBV12-4	TRBD1	16	TRBJ1-4	many	TGTGCCAGCAGCCAACAGGGGGGAGCAACTAATGAAAAACTGTTTTTT	CASSQQGGATNEKLFF
TRBV2	TRBD2	16	TRBJ2-2	-	TGTGCCAGCAGCAAGACCACCCGACTAGCGACCGGGGAGCTGTTTTTT	CASSKTTRLATGELFF
TRBV3-1	-	17	TRBJ1-2	-	TGTGCCAGCAGCCGCCTTGGAGGGGCGGGGTCGAACTATGGCTACACCTTC	CASSRLGGAGSNYGYTF
TRBV15	-	20	TRBJ1-1	many	TGTGCCACCAGCACAAAAATTGCTCCGGGACGGAACATTATTGGGGCTGAAGCTTTCTTT	CATSTKIAPGRNIIGAEAFF
TRBV7-9	TRBD2	20	TRBJ2-5	few	TGTGCCAGCAGCTCCTTGGGACTAGCGGGAACCCGGAGTCGAGGGGAGACCCAGTACTTC	CASSSLGLAGTRSRGETQYF
TRBV11-3	TRBD2	16	TRBJ2-3	-	TGTGCCAGCAGCTCAGAGACTAGCGGGTTCACAGATACGCAGTATTTT	CASSSETSGFTDTQYF
TRBV6-1	-	13	TRBJ2-2	many	TGTGCCAGCGGTACCTTTAACACCGGGGAGCTGTTTTTT	CASGTFNTGELFF
TRBV28	-	14	TRBJ2-1	few	TGTGCCAGCTACAGGGCGGGCTCCTACAATGAGCAGTTCTTC	CASYRAGSYNEQFF
TRBV2	-	12	TRBJ2-4	many	TGTGCCAGCAGGGACAGCAAAAACATTCAGTACTTC	CASRDSKNIQYF
TRBV11-2	TRBD1	15	TRBJ2-7	-	TGTGCCAGCAGCCGCTATGGGACAGGGTCCTACGAGCAGTACTTC	CASSRYGTGSYEQYF
TRBV6-9	TRBD2	16	TRBJ2-5	-	TGTGCCAGCAGTTACTCGATTTGGGGGGGGGAAGAGACCCAGTACTTC	CASSYSIWGGEETQYF
TRBV28	-	13	TRBJ2-7	-	TGTGCCAGCGAAGGGGGGCAGCTCTACGAGCAGTACTTC	CASEGGQLYEQYF
TRBV28	TRBD2	15	TRBJ2-5	many	TGTGCCAGCAGTTCACTAGCGGGAGGTGCAGAGACCCAGTACTTC	CASSSLAGGAETQYF